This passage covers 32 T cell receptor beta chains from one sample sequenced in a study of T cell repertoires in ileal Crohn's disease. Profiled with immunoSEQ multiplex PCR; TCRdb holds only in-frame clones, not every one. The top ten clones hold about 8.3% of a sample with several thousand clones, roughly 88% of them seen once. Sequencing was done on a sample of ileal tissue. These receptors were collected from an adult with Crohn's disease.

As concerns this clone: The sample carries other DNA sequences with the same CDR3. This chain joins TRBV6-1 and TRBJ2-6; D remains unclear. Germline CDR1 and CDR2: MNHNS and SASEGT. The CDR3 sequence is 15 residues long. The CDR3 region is CASHRRNEGANVLTF. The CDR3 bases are TGTGCTTCACACCGCAGGAATGAAGGGGCCAACGTCCTGACTTTC.

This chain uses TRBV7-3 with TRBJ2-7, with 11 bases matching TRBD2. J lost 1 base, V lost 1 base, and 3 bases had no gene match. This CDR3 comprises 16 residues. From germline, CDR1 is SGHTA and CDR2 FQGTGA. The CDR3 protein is CASSLMGTSGSYEQYF. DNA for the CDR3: TGTGCCAGCAGCTTAATGGGGACTAGCGGTTCCTACGAGCAGTACTTC. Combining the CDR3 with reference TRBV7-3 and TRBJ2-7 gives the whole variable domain GAGVSQTPSNKVTEKGKYVELRCDPISGHTALYWYRQSLGQGPEFLIYFQGTGAADDSGLPNDRFFAVRPEGSVSTLKIQRTERGDSAVYLCASSLMGTSGSYEQYFGPGTRLTVT.

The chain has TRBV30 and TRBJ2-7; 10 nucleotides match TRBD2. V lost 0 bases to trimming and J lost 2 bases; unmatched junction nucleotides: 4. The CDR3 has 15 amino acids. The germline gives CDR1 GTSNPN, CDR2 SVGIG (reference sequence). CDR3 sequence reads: CAWSVPSGRAYEQYF. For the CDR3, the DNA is TGTGCCTGGAGTGTACCGAGCGGGAGGGCCTACGAGCAGTACTTC.

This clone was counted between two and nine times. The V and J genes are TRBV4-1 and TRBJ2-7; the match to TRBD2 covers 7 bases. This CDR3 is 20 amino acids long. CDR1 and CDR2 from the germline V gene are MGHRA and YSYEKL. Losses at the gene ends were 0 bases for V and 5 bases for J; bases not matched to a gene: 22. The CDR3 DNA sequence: TGCGCCAGCAGCCAAGAGGGGGGTGTCCTAGCGGAGCCCCTCGGGAACGAGCAGTACTTC. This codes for CASSQEGGVLAEPLGNEQYF.

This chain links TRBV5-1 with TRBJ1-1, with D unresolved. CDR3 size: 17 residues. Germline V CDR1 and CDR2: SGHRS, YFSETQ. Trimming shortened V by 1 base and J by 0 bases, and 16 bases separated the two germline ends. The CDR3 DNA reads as TGCGCCAGCAGCTTGACAAGACTCGGGAACATGAACACTGAAGCTTTCTTT. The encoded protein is CASSLTRLGNMNTEAFF. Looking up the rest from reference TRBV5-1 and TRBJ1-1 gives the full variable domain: KAGVTQTPRYLIKTRGQQVTLSCSPISGHRSVSWYQQTPGQGLQFLFEYFSETQRNKGNFPGRFSGRQFSNSRSEMNVSTLELGDSALYLCASSLTRLGNMNTEAFFGQGTRLTVV.

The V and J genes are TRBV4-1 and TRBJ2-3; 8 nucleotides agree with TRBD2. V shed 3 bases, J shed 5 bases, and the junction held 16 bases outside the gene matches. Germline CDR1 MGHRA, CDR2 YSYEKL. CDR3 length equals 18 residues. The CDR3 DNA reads TGCGCCAGCAGCCACATAGGGGTTAGCGGGATGGGTAAAGATACGCAGTATTTT. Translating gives CASSHIGVSGMGKDTQYF.

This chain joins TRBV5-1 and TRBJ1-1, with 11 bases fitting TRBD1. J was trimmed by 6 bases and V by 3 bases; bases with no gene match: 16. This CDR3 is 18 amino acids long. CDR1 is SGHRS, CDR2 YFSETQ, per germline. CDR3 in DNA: TGCGCCAGCAGCTGGGGGACAGGGGGACAAGTAAAGCGCGCTGAAGCTTTCTTT. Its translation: CASSWGTGGQVKRAEAFF. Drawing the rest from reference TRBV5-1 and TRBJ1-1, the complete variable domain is KAGVTQTPRYLIKTRGQQVTLSCSPISGHRSVSWYQQTPGQGLQFLFEYFSETQRNKGNFPGRFSGRQFSNSRSEMNVSTLELGDSALYLCASSWGTGGQVKRAEAFFGQGTRLTVV.

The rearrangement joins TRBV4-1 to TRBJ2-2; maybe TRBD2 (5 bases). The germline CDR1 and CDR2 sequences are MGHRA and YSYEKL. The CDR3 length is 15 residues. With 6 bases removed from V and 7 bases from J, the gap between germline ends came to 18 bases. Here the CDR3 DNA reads TGCGCCAGCAGGGTTGAGGGCGGCGCGCACGGGGAGCTGTTTTTT. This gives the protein CASRVEGGAHGELFF.

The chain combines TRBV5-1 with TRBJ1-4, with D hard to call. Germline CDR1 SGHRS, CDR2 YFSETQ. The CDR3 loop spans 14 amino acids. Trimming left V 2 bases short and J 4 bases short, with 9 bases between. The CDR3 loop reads CASSLTDDNEKLFF. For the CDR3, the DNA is TGCGCCAGCAGCTTAACAGACGATAATGAAAAACTGTTTTTT.

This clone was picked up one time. As DNA, the CDR3 is TGTGCCAGCAGCTCTCGGACAGCGACGAACACCGGGGAGCTGTTTTTT. It translates to CASSSRTATNTGELFF. The V gene is TRBV5-4, the J gene TRBJ2-2; TRBD1 is a possible D gene (6 bases). V was pared by 3 bases and J by 0 bases, with 12 bases between. The CDR3 loop spans 16 amino acids. Germline V lookup: CDR1 SGHNT, CDR2 YYREEE (reference sequence).

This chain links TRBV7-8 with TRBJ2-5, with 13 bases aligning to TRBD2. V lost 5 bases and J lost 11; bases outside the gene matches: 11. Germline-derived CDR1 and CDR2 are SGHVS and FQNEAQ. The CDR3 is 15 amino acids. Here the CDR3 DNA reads TGTGCCAGCAGCCCCGGACTAGCGGGAGTCACTGAGCAGTACTTC. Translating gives CASSPGLAGVTEQYF.

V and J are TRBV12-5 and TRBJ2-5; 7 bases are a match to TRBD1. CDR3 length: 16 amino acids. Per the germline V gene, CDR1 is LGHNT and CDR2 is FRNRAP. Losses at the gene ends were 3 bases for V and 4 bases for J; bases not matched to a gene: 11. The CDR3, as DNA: TGTGCTAGTGGTTTTGGGACAGCCTTAGGGCGAGAGACCCAGTACTTC. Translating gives CASGFGTALGRETQYF.

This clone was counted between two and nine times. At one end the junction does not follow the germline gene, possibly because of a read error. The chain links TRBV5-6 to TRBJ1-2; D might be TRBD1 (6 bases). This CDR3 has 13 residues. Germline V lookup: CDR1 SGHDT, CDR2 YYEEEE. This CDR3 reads CASSLLGGGAANF. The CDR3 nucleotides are TGTGCCAGCAGCTTGTTGGGCGGGGGGGCCGCCAACTTC.

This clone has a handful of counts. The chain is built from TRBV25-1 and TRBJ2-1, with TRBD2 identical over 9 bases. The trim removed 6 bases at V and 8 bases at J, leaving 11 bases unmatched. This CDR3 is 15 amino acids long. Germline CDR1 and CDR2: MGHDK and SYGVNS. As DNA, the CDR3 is TGTGCCAGCAGCGAGGGGCGGGAGGGCGGCGATGAGCAGTTCTTC. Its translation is CASSEGREGGDEQFF.

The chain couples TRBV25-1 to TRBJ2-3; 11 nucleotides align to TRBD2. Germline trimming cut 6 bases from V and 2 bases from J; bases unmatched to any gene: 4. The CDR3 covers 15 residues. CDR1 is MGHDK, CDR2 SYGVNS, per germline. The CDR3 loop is CASSGTSGYTDTQYF. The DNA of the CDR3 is TGTGCCAGCAGCGGGACTAGCGGCTACACAGATACGCAGTATTTT.

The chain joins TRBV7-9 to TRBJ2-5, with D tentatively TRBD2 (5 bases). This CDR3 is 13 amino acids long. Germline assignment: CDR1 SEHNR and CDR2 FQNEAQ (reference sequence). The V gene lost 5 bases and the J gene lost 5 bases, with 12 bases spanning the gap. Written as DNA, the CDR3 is TGTGCCAGCAGCCGGGGTATCTTGGAGACCCAGTACTTC. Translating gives CASSRGILETQYF.

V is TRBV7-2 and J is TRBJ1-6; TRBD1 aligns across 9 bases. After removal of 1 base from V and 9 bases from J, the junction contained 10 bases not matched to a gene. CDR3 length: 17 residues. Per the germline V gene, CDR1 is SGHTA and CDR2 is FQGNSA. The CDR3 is CASSLGDRGISSSPLHF. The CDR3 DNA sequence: TGTGCCAGCAGCTTAGGTGACAGGGGGATCTCAAGTTCACCCCTCCACTTT.

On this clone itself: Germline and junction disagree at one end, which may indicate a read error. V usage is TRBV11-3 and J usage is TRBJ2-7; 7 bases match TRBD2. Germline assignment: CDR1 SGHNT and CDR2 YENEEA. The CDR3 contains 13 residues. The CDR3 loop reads CASSLGPAGKSNF. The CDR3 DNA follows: TGTGCCAGCAGCTTAGGTCCAGCGGGAAAGTCAAACTTC. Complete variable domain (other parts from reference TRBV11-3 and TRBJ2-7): EAGVVQSPRYKIIEKKQPVAFWCNPISGHNTLYWYLQNLGQGPELLIRYENEEAVDDSQLPKDRFSAERLKGVDSTLKIQPAELGDSAVYLCASSLGPAGKSNFGPGTRLTVT.

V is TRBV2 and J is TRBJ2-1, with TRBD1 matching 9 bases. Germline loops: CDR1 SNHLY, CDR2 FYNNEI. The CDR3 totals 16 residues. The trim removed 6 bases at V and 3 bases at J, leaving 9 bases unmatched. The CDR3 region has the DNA TGTGCCAGCAGGAGGGAACCGGGACAGGGCTACAATGAGCAGTTCTTC. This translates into CASRREPGQGYNEQFF. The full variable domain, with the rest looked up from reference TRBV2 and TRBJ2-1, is EPEVTQTPSHQVTQMGQEVILRCVPISNHLYFYWYRQILGQKVEFLVSFYNNEISEKSEIFDDQFSVERPDGSNFTLKIRSTKLEDSAMYFCASRREPGQGYNEQFFGPGTRLTVL.

The CDR3 bases are TGCGCCAGCATGTTGGACAGGCAAGAGACCCAGTACTTC. It codes for CASMLDRQETQYF. The V call is TRBV5-1, the J call TRBJ2-5, with 7 bases fitting TRBD1. The V segment lost 6 bases and the J segment 2 bases; nucleotides outside the gene matches: 4. This CDR3 spans 13 amino acids. CDR1 and CDR2 from the germline V gene are SGHRS and YFSETQ.

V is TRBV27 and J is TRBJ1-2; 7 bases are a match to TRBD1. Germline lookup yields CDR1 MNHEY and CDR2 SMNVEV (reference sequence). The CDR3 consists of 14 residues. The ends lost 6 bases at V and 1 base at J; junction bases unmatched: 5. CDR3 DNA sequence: TGTGCCAGCAGGAAAGGGACAGATAACTATGGCTACACCTTC. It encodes CASRKGTDNYGYTF.

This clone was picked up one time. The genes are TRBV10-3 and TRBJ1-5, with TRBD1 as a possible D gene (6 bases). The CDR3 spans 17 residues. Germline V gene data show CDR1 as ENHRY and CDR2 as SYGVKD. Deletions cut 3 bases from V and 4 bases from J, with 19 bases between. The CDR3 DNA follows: TGTGCCATCAGTGACTCCCTTTGGGGGCGCGGGAATCAGCCCCAGCATTTT. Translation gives CAISDSLWGRGNQPQHF.

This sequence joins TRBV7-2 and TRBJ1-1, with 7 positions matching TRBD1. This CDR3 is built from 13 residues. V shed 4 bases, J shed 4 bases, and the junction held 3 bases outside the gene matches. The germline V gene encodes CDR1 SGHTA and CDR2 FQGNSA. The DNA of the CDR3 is TGTGCCAGCAGCTCACACAGGGGCACTGAAGCTTTCTTT. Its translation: CASSSHRGTEAFF.

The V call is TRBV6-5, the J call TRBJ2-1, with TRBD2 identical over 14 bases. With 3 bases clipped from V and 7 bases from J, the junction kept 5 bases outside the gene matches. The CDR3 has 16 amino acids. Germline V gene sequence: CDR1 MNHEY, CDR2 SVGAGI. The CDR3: CASSYTGLAGGNEQFF. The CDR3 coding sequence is TGTGCCAGCAGTTATACCGGACTAGCGGGAGGAAATGAGCAGTTCTTC.

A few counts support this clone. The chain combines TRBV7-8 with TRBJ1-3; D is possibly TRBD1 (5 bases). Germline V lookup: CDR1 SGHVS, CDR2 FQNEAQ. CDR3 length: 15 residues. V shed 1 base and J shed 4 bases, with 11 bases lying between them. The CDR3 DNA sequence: TGTGCCAGCAGCTTAGTCCTACAGGCGGGAAACACCATATATTTT. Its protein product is CASSLVLQAGNTIYF.

DNA of the CDR3: TGTGCCAGCAACAAGAGGTTCGACGAGCAGTACTTC. Amino acid sequence: CASNKRFDEQYF. The chain has TRBV7-9 and TRBJ2-7; no definite D call. CDR1 is SEHNR and CDR2 is FQNEAQ in the germline V gene (reference sequence). V was clipped by 7 bases and J by 5 bases, with 12 bases between them. The CDR3 runs to 12 residues. The complete variable domain, with remaining parts taken from reference TRBV7-9 and TRBJ2-7, reads DTGVSQNPRHKITKRGQNVTFRCDPISEHNRLYWYRQTLGQGPEFLTYFQNEAQLEKSRLLSDRFSAERPKGSFSTLEIQRTEQGDSAMYLCASNKRFDEQYFGPGTRLTVT.

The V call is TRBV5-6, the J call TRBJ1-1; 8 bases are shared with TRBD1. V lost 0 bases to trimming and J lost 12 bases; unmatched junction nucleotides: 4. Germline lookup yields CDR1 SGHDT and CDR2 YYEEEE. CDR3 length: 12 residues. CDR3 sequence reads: CASSLGQGRSFF. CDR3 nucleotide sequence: TGTGCCAGCAGCTTGGGACAGGGGCGTTCTTTCTTT.

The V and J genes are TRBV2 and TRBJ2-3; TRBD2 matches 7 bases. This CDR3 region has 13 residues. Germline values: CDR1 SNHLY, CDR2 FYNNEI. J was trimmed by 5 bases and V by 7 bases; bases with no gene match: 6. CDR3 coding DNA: TGTGCCAGCAATGCGGGGGTAGGAGATACGCAGTATTTT. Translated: CASNAGVGDTQYF.

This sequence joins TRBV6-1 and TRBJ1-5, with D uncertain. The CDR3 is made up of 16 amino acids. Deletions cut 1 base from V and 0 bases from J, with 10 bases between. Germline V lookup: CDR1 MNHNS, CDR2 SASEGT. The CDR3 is CASSEDTGYSNQPQHF. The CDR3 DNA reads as TGTGCCAGCAGTGAAGATACGGGATATAGCAATCAGCCCCAGCATTTT.

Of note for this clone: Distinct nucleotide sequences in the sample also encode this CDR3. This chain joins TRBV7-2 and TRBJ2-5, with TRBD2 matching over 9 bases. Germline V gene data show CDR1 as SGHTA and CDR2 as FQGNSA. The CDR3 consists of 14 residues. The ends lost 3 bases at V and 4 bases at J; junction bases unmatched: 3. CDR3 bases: TGTGCCAGCAGCTTTAGCGGGAGAGGAGAGACCCAGTACTTC. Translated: CASSFSGRGETQYF.

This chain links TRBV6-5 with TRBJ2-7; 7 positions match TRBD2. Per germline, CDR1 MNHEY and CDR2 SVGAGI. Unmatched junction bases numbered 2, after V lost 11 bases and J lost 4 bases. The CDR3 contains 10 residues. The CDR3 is CAWGGYEQYF. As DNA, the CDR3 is TGTGCCTGGGGGGGGTACGAGCAGTACTTC.

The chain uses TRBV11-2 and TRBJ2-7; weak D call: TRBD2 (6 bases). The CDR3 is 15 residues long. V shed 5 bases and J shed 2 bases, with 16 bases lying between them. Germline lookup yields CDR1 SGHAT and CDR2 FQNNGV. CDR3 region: CASSIGGAGAYEQYF. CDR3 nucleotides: TGTGCCAGCAGCATCGGGGGAGCCGGCGCCTACGAGCAGTACTTC.